What follows describes a single T cell receptor beta chain. Its antigen remains unidentified. This sample stems from a study of T cell repertoires in cytomegalovirus infection. Study-wide results and limits: Clonotypes of TCR beta that were HLA-C-restricted and CMV-specific dominated the ex vivo response.

Trimming took 11 bases from V and 5 from J; bases not matched to a gene: 9. The CDR3 has 14 amino acids. Germline V gives CDR1 MGHRA, CDR2 YSYEKL. In TCRdb, the reads were re-called with MiXCR into one record per CDR3 protein. The table has around 570,000 distinct CDR3 sequences, roughly 43% seen once. The rearrangement joins TRBV4-1 to TRBJ2-3; 11 positions agree with TRBD2. This TCR was sampled from a human donor in good health (CMV status not recorded). Some clones in this sample may be carry-over from other donors' samples. The material was cultured PBMCs, obtained from culture after CMV antigen stimulation. In nucleotides, the CDR3 is TGCGCCTCGTCTAGCGGGAGGATGAGAGATACGCAGTATTTT. This sequence encodes CASSSGRMRDTQYF.